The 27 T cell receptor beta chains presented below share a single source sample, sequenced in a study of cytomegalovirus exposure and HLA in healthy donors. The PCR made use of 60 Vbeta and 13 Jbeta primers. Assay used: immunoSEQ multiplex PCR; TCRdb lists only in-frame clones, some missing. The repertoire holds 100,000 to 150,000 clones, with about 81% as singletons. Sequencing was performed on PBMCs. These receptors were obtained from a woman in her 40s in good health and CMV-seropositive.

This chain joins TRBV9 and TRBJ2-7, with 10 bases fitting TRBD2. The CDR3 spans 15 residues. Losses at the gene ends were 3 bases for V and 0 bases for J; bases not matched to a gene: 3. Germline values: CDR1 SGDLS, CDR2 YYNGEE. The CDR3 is CASSEREGTSYEQYF. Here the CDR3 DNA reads TGTGCCAGCAGCGAGCGGGAGGGAACCTCCTACGAGCAGTACTTC.

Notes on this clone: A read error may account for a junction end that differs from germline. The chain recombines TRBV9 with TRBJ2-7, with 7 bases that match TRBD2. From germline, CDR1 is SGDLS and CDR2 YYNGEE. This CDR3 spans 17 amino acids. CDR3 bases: TGTGCCAGCGGCGTAGCCCCGGGGGGTGGCGTGCCCTACGAGCAGTACTTC. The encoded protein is CASGVAPGGGVPYEQYF.

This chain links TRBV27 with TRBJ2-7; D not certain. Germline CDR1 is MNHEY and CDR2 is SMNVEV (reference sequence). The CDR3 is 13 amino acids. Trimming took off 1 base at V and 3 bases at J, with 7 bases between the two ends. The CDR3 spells CASSLYASYEQYF. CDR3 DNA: TGTGCCAGCAGTTTATACGCCAGCTACGAGCAGTACTTC.

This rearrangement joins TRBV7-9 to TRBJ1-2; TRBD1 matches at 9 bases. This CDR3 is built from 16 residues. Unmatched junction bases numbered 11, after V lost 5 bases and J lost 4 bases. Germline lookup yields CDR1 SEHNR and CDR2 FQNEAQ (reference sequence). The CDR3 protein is CASSVNLGTGIYGYTF. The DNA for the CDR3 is TGTGCCAGCAGCGTAAACCTGGGGACAGGGATCTATGGCTACACCTTC.

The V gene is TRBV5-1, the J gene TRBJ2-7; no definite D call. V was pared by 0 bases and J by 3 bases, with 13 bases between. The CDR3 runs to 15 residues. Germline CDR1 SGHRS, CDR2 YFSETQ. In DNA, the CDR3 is TGCGCCAGCAGCTTGGAAGCAGGAATCCTCTACGAGCAGTACTTC. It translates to CASSLEAGILYEQYF.

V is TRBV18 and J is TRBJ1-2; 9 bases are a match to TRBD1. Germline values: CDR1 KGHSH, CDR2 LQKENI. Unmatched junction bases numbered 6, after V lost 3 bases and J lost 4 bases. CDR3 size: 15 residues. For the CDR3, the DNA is TGTGCCAGCTCACCCGAAACAGGGGGCGGCTATGGCTACACCTTC. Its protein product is CASSPETGGGYGYTF.

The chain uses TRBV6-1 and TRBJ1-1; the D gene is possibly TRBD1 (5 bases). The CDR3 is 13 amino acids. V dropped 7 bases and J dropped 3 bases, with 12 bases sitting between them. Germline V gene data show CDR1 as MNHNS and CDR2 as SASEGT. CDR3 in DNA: TGTGCCAGCACCCCCGGGGGGGACACTGAAGCTTTCTTT. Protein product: CASTPGGDTEAFF.

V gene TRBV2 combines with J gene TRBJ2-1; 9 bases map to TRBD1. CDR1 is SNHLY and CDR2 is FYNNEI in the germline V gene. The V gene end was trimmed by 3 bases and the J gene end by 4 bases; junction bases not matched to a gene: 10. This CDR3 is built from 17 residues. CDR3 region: CASSDSVDRGGYNEQFF. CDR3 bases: TGTGCCAGCAGTGATAGCGTGGACAGGGGAGGTTACAATGAGCAGTTCTTC.

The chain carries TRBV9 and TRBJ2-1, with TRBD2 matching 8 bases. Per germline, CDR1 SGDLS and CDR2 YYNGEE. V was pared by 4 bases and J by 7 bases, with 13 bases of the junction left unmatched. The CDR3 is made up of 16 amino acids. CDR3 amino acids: CASSTRFSGVLNEQFF. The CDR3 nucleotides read TGTGCCAGCAGCACCCGGTTTAGCGGGGTTTTAAATGAGCAGTTCTTC. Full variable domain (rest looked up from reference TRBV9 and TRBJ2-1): DSGVTQTPKHLITATGQRVTLRCSPRSGDLSVYWYQQSLDQGLQFLIQYYNGEERAKGNILERFSAQQFPDLHSELNLSSLELGDSALYFCASSTRFSGVLNEQFFGPGTRLTVL.

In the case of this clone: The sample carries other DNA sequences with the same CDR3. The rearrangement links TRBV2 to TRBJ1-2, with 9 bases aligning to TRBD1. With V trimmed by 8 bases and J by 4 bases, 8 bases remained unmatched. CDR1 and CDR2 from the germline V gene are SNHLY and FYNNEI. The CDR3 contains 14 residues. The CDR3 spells CASGTGSGAYGYTF. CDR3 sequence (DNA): TGTGCCAGCGGGACAGGGAGTGGAGCCTATGGCTACACCTTC.

CDR3 residues: CASSFGSGQGAADTQYF. Here the CDR3 DNA reads TGTGCCAGCAGCTTCGGCTCGGGACAGGGGGCCGCAGATACGCAGTATTTT. The genes are TRBV7-6 and TRBJ2-3; 12 bases match TRBD1. V gave up 3 bases and J gave up 4 bases; unmatched junction bases: 8. This CDR3 is 17 amino acids long. Germline V lookup: CDR1 SGHVS, CDR2 FNYEAQ.

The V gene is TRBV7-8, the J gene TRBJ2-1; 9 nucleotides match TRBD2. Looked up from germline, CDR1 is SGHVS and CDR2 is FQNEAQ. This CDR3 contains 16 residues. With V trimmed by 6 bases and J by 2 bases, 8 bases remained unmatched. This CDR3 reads CASRLTSGQPYNEQFF. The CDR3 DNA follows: TGTGCCAGCAGGCTGACTAGCGGACAACCCTACAATGAGCAGTTCTTC. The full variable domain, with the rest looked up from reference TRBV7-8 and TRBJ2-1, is GAGVSQSPRYKVAKRGQDVALRCDPISGHVSLFWYQQALGQGPEFLTYFQNEAQLDKSGLPSDRFFAERPEGSVSTLKIQRTQQEDSAVYLCASRLTSGQPYNEQFFGPGTRLTVL.

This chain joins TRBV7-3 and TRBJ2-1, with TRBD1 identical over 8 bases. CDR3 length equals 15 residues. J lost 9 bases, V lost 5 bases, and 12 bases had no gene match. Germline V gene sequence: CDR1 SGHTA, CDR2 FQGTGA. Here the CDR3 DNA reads TGTGCCAGCAGCAAAGACAGGGGTCAACCCGGTGAGCAGTTCTTC. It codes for CASSKDRGQPGEQFF.

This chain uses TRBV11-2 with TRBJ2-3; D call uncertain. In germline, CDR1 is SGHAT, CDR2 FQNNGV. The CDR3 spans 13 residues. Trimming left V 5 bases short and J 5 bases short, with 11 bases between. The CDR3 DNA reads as TGTGCCAGCAGCCGGGTCTACCAAGATACGCAGTATTTT. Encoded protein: CASSRVYQDTQYF.

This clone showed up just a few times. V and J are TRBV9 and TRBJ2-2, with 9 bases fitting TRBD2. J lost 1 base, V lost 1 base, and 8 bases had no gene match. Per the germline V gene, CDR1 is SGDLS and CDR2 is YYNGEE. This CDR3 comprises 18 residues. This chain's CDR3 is CASSVLPGGRGNTGELFF. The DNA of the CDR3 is TGTGCCAGCAGCGTATTACCCGGCGGGAGGGGGAACACCGGGGAGCTGTTTTTT. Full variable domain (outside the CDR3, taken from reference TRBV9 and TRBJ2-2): DSGVTQTPKHLITATGQRVTLRCSPRSGDLSVYWYQQSLDQGLQFLIQYYNGEERAKGNILERFSAQQFPDLHSELNLSSLELGDSALYFCASSVLPGGRGNTGELFFGEGSRLTVL.

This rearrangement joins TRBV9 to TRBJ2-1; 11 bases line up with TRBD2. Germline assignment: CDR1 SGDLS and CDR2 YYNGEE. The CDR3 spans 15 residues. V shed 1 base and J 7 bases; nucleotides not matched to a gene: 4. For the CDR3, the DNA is TGTGCCAGCAGCGTACTGGGACTAGCGGTAAATGAGCAGTTCTTC. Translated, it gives CASSVLGLAVNEQFF.

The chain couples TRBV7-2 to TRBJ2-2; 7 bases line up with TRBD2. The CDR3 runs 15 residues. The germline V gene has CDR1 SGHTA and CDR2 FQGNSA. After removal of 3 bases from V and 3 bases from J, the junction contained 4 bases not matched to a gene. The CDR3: CASSFSGGHTGELFF. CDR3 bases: TGTGCCAGCAGCTTCTCGGGAGGACACACCGGGGAGCTGTTTTTT.

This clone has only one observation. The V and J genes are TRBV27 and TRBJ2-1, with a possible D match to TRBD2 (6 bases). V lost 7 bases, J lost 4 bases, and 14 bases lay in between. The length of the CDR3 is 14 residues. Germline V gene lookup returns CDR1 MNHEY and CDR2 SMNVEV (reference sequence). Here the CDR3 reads CASKGISGYNEQFF. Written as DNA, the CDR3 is TGTGCCAGCAAGGGTATTAGCGGATACAATGAGCAGTTCTTC.

The DNA for the CDR3 is TGTGCCACCTCAGGGGGCAGCTATAATTCACCCCTCCACTTT. Translating it yields CATSGGSYNSPLHF. The chain employs TRBV5-6 and TRBJ1-6, with 8 positions matching TRBD1. Germline V gene lookup returns CDR1 SGHDT and CDR2 YYEEEE. The CDR3 runs 14 residues. V gave up 9 bases and J gave up 3 bases; unmatched junction bases: 5.

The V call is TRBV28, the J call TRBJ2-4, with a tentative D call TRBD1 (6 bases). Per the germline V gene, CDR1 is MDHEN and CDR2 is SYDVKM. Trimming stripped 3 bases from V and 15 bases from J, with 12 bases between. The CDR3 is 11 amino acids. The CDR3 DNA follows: TGTGCCAGCAGTTTGGGGACACAGACGTACTTC. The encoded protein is CASSLGTQTYF.

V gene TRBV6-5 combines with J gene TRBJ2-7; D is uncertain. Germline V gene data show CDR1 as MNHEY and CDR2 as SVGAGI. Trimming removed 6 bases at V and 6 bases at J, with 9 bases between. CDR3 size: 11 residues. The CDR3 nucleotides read TGTGCCAGCAGCGAGAGCTCCGAGCAGTACTTC. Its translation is CASSESSEQYF.

The CDR3 spells CASSQTGQKLKNTEAFF. In DNA form, the CDR3 reads TGCGCCAGCAGCCAAACAGGACAGAAACTGAAGAACACTGAAGCTTTCTTT. The chain joins TRBV4-1 to TRBJ1-1, with TRBD1 as a possible D gene (6 bases). Germline V gene data show CDR1 as MGHRA and CDR2 as YSYEKL. The V and J ends lost 2 bases and 1 base respectively, with 17 bases between them. The CDR3 extends over 17 amino acids.

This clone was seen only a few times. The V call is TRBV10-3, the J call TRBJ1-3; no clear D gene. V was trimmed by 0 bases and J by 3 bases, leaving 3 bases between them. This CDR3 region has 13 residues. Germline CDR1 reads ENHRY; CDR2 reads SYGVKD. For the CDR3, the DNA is TGTGCCATCAGTGAGTCTAGTGGAAACACCATATATTTT. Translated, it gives CAISESSGNTIYF.

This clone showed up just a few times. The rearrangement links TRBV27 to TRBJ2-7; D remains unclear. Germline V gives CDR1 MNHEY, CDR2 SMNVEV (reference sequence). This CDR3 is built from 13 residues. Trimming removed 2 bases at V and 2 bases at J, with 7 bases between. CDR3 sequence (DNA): TGTGCCAGCAGTTTAGGCGGTACCTACGAGCAGTACTTC. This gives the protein CASSLGGTYEQYF.

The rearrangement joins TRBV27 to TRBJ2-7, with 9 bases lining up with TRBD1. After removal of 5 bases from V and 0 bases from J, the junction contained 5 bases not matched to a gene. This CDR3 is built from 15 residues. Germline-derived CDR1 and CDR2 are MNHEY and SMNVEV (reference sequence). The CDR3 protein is CASSVTGGFSYEQYF. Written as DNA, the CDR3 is TGTGCCAGCAGTGTAACAGGGGGCTTCTCCTACGAGCAGTACTTC.

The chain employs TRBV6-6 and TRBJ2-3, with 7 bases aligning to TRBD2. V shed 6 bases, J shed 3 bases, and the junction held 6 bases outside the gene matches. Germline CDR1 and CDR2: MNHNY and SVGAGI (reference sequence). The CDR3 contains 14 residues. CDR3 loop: CASRTGRVTDTQYF. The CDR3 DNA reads TGTGCCAGCAGGACGGGGAGGGTAACAGATACGCAGTATTTT.

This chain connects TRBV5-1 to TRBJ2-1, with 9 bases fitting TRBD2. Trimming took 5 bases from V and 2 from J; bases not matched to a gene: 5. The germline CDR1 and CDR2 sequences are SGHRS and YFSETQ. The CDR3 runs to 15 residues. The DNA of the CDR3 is TGCGCCAGCAGTTGGCTAGCGGGGACCTACAATGAGCAGTTCTTC. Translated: CASSWLAGTYNEQFF.